A single sample gave rise to the 29 T cell receptor beta chains below, sequenced in a study of regulatory T cells in long-lasting Graves disease. Construction of the TCR beta libraries employed iRepertoire HTBI primers in conjunction with Arm-PCR of CDR3 regions. TCRdb reanalysed the multiplex PCR reads using MiXCR and keeps one entry per CDR3 protein. The sample lists a few hundred thousand distinct CDR3 sequences; approximately 12% were seen once. The time point here: newly diagnosed GD, antithyroid drugs for less than 3 months. PBMC-derived RNA was used for the TCR library. The same sample was also used in a study of T cells in Graves' hyperthyroidism and ophthalmopathy.

The sample here was peripheral blood mononuclear cells (PBMCs), taken at new diagnosis, from a patient treated with antithyroid drugs. The receptors were gathered from a woman aged 18-35 years with Graves disease.

This clonotype was seen at least ten times. The chain is built from TRBV6-2 or TRBV6-3 and TRBJ1-3; TRBD1 is a possible D gene (6 bases). In germline, CDR1 is MNHEY, CDR2 SVGEGT. This CDR3 region has 14 residues. Deletions cut 6 bases from V and 2 bases from J, with 11 bases between. The CDR3 nucleotides are TGTGCCAGCAGCCGGACAGTCGCTGGAAACACCATATATTTT. It encodes CASSRTVAGNTIYF.

The chain links TRBV7-2 to TRBJ1-2; tentative D call: TRBD1 (5 bases). Trimming took off 1 base at V and 8 bases at J, with 11 bases between the two ends. Germline V lookup: CDR1 SGHTA, CDR2 FQGNSA. The CDR3 runs 13 residues. The CDR3 bases are TGTGCCAGCAGCTTAGGGTTGAGGGACGGCTACACCTTC. Protein: CASSLGLRDGYTF.

The chain uses TRBV30 and TRBJ1-5; possible D gene TRBD1, 6 bases. CDR1 is GTSNPN, CDR2 SVGIG, per germline (reference sequence). Trimming pared 0 bases from V and 0 bases from J, leaving 9 bases between. This CDR3 spans 15 amino acids. The CDR3 spells CAWSVGTHSNQPQHF. The CDR3, as DNA: TGTGCCTGGAGTGTGGGGACACATAGCAATCAGCCCCAGCATTTT.

At least ten counts were recorded for this clonotype. DNA for the CDR3: TGCGCCAGCAGCTTGGTTCCGGGGAGGAACACTGAAGCTTTCTTT. Translation gives CASSLVPGRNTEAFF. This chain joins TRBV5-1 and TRBJ1-1; D ambiguous. The CDR3 loop spans 15 amino acids. Trimming took 0 bases from V and 1 from J, leaving 10 bases between them. The germline CDR1 and CDR2 sequences are SGHRS and YFSETQ.

This clonotype was observed many times. The chain uses TRBV6-5 and TRBJ1-4; D is possibly TRBD1 (6 bases). Germline assignment: CDR1 MNHEY and CDR2 SVGAGI. Trimming pared 2 bases from V and 7 bases from J, leaving 14 bases between. The CDR3 covers 15 residues. The CDR3 region is CASSYPTGAGEKLFF. The CDR3 coding sequence is TGTGCCAGCAGTTACCCGACGGGGGCTGGTGAAAAACTGTTTTTT.

This clonotype was observed a handful of times. V gene TRBV4-1 combines with J gene TRBJ2-7; 9 bases are shared with TRBD2. In germline, CDR1 is MGHRA, CDR2 YSYEKL. The trim removed 1 base at V and 3 bases at J, leaving 13 bases unmatched. The CDR3 runs 18 residues. CDR3 DNA sequence: TGCGCCAGCAGCCAAGGATGGGGGAGCGGGGGGCGTTACTACGAGCAGTACGTC. Translation gives CASSQGWGSGGRYYEQYV.

This clonotype was seen only a few times. This chain joins TRBV24-1 and TRBJ2-3; 13 positions match TRBD2. Germline lookup yields CDR1 KGHDR and CDR2 SFDVKD. There are 17 residues in the CDR3. With V trimmed by 4 bases and J by 5 bases, 8 bases remained unmatched. CDR3 in DNA: TGTGCCACCAGTGACTCAGGACTAGCGGGAGCGATAGATACGCAGTATTTT. It yields the protein CATSDSGLAGAIDTQYF.

The chain employs TRBV12-3 or TRBV12-4 and TRBJ1-3, with D possibly being TRBD1 (5 bases). There are 14 residues in the CDR3. Trimming pared 3 bases from V and 4 bases from J, leaving 10 bases between. The CDR3 DNA is TGTGCCAGCAGTTTTCGGACAACCGGAAACACCATATATTTT. Protein sequence: CASSFRTTGNTIYF.

This clonotype was observed many times. The chain couples TRBV12-3 or TRBV12-4 to TRBJ2-1, with 12 bases matching TRBD2. V lost 5 bases and J lost 4; bases outside the gene matches: 3. This CDR3 comprises 15 residues. In DNA form, the CDR3 reads TGTGCCAGCAGTCCTAGCGGGGGGGCTTACAATGAGCAGTTCTTC. This gives the protein CASSPSGGAYNEQFF.

This clonotype was counted a few times. The chain links TRBV19 to TRBJ1-2; 10 positions agree with TRBD1. Germline values: CDR1 LNHDA, CDR2 SQIVND (reference sequence). The CDR3 has 14 amino acids. V shed 6 bases and J 5 bases; nucleotides not matched to a gene: 6. The chain's CDR3 is CASRYRDRGYGYTF. In nucleotides, the CDR3 is TGTGCCAGTAGATACCGGGACAGGGGTTATGGCTACACCTTC.

This chain uses TRBV20-1 with TRBJ2-3; TRBD1 matches 8 bases. V shed 6 bases, J shed 4 bases, and the junction held 9 bases outside the gene matches. The CDR3 length is 14 residues. The germline V gene has CDR1 DFQATT and CDR2 SNEGSKA (reference sequence). CDR3 residues: CSATTQGAADTQYF. The DNA for the CDR3 is TGCAGTGCAACTACTCAGGGGGCCGCAGATACGCAGTATTTT.

In its sample, this clonotype was seen many times. This chain links TRBV7-9 with TRBJ1-1; 7 bases are a match to TRBD1. The length of the CDR3 is 17 residues. The ends lost 2 bases at V and 4 bases at J; junction bases unmatched: 13. CDR1 and CDR2 from the germline V gene are SEHNR and FQNEAQ (reference sequence). This chain's CDR3 is CASSLNRGRVWGTEAFF. CDR3 in DNA: TGTGCCAGCAGCTTAAACAGGGGTCGGGTTTGGGGCACTGAAGCTTTCTTT.

This rearrangement joins TRBV6-1 to TRBJ1-1, with TRBD1 matching over 7 bases. V was clipped by 6 bases and J by 6 bases; unmatched bases: 7. Germline CDR1 and CDR2: MNHNS and SASEGT. The CDR3 is 13 residues long. In DNA form, the CDR3 reads TGTGCCAGCAGAGACAGGGATTTCCCTGAAGCTTTCTTT. This encodes CASRDRDFPEAFF.

In its sample, this clonotype was seen many times. This rearrangement joins TRBV6-1 to TRBJ2-1; 7 nucleotides line up with TRBD1. The germline V gene has CDR1 MNHNS and CDR2 SASEGT. The CDR3 totals 14 residues. V trimming: 6 bases; J trimming: 8 bases; junction bases outside the gene matches: 10. The CDR3 DNA follows: TGTGCCAGCAGACAAACAGGGGAAAGGCATGAGCAGTTCTTC. As protein: CASRQTGERHEQFF.

This clonotype was observed a few times. The V gene is TRBV4-1, the J gene TRBJ1-3; no clear D gene. Trimming pared 4 bases from V and 4 bases from J, leaving 14 bases between. Germline V gene data show CDR1 as MGHRA and CDR2 as YSYEKL. This CDR3 spans 15 amino acids. CDR3 DNA: TGCGCCAGCAGCCTAACGGCCCTGACGGGAAACACCATATATTTT. It is translated as CASSLTALTGNTIYF.

This clonotype was seen many times. V is TRBV29-1 and J is TRBJ2-1, with D possibly being TRBD2 (5 bases). In germline, CDR1 is SQVTM, CDR2 ANQGSEA. The CDR3 extends over 15 amino acids. The germline V and J ends were trimmed by 7 bases and 7 bases, with 23 bases remaining between them. In DNA, the CDR3 is TGCAGCGCCCCGGGTCTTCTAGCAGGTGAAAATGAGCAGTTCTTC. It translates to CSAPGLLAGENEQFF.

This sequence joins TRBV10-3 and TRBJ1-2, with D unresolved. Germline lookup yields CDR1 ENHRY and CDR2 SYGVKD. The V gene lost 4 bases and the J gene lost 0 bases, with 12 bases spanning the gap. The CDR3 runs 15 residues. CDR3 DNA: TGTGCCATCAGTGGGGTGACTTATGCTAACTATGGCTACACCTTC. This sequence encodes CAISGVTYANYGYTF.

This clonotype was counted a few times. The DNA for the CDR3 is TGCAGTGCCCGTATCGTGGGGGCCCGCGATCGTCGGAATTCACCCCTCCACTTT. It yields the protein CSARIVGARDRRNSPLHF. V usage is TRBV20-1 and J usage is TRBJ1-6; D is possibly TRBD1 (6 bases). CDR3 size: 18 residues. From germline, CDR1 is DFQATT and CDR2 SNEGSKA (reference sequence). V was clipped by 6 bases and J by 7 bases, with 28 bases between them.

This clonotype was seen more than once but under ten times. The CDR3 DNA sequence: TGCGCCAGCAGCCAAGGCCGAATATCAAATGAGCAGTTCTTC. Its translation: CASSQGRISNEQFF. V gene TRBV4-1 combines with J gene TRBJ2-1; D is uncertain. This CDR3 has 14 residues. Germline CDR1 MGHRA, CDR2 YSYEKL. V shed 1 base and J shed 7 bases, with 11 bases lying between them.

V is TRBV4-1 and J is TRBJ1-6; D unclear. Trimming cost V 1 base and J 9 bases, with 7 bases left between them. The CDR3 extends over 13 amino acids. Germline values: CDR1 MGHRA, CDR2 YSYEKL. CDR3 sequence reads: CASSQGLISPLHF. CDR3 nucleotides: TGCGCCAGCAGCCAAGGCCTAATTTCACCCCTCCACTTT.

In its sample, this clonotype was seen a few times. DNA for the CDR3: TGTGCCAGCAGTCCCGGGACTAGCGGCCGTCTACCCTACGAGCAGTACTTC. This codes for CASSPGTSGRLPYEQYF. The J gene is TRBJ2-7, the V gene TRBV27; TRBD2 matches at 11 bases. The CDR3 covers 17 residues. CDR1 and CDR2 from the germline V gene are MNHEY and SMNVEV (reference sequence). The junction had 11 bases not matched to a gene; V was cut back by 5 bases and J by 2 bases.

This clonotype showed up many times. The V and J genes are TRBV7-2 and TRBJ1-4; 9 positions match TRBD1. The CDR3 contains 15 residues. Germline values: CDR1 SGHTA, CDR2 FQGNSA. V was pared by 7 bases and J by 0 bases, with 3 bases of the junction left unmatched. DNA for the CDR3: TGTGCCAGCACCAGACAGGGGGCAACTAATGAAAAACTGTTTTTT. The encoded protein is CASTRQGATNEKLFF.

The chain links TRBV19 to TRBJ2-1; D gene uncertain. There are 12 residues in the CDR3. Trimming shortened V by 8 bases and J by 5 bases, and 10 bases separated the two germline ends. Germline CDR1 LNHDA, CDR2 SQIVND (reference sequence). The chain's CDR3 is CASARGNNEQFF. The CDR3 bases are TGTGCCAGTGCCCGAGGAAACAATGAGCAGTTCTTC. Full variable domain (missing parts from reference TRBV19 and TRBJ2-1): DGGITQSPKYLFRKEGQNVTLSCEQNLNHDAMYWYRQDPGQGLRLIYYSQIVNDFQKGDIAEGYSVSREKKESFPLTVTSAQKNPTAFYLCASARGNNEQFFGPGTRLTVL.

This clonotype has ten or more counts. The chain links TRBV20-1 to TRBJ2-7, with 7 bases identical to TRBD2. V gave up 4 bases and J gave up 3 bases; unmatched junction bases: 9. CDR3 length equals 14 residues. Per germline, CDR1 DFQATT and CDR2 SNEGSKA (reference sequence). In nucleotides, the CDR3 is TGCAGTGCTACCGACCGAGCGGGGTTCTACGAGCAGTACTTC. Protein sequence: CSATDRAGFYEQYF.

As regards this clonotype: Only one base separates this from a far larger clonotype, so it likely reflects a read error. This chain uses TRBV11-2 with TRBJ2-3, with 9 bases aligning to TRBD2. Judging by the DNA end, TRBJ2-1 fits better; the J call may be wrong. The CDR3 contains 17 residues. Germline V gene sequence: CDR1 SGHAT, CDR2 FQNNGV. The CDR3 bases are TGTGTCAGCAGCTTCGGGGTTCGCGGGGGGGCTGAGAGTGAGCAGTTCTTC. This encodes CVSSFGVRGGAESEQFF.

This clonotype was found many times. The rearrangement joins TRBV18 to TRBJ2-1; a weak D match, TRBD2 (6 bases). Germline CDR1 is KGHSH and CDR2 is LQKENI. CDR3 length: 12 residues. Trimming stripped 3 bases from V and 7 bases from J, with 7 bases between. CDR3 in DNA: TGTGCCAGCTCACCGGGGGGAAATGAGCAGTTCTTC. Translated, it gives CASSPGGNEQFF.

This clonotype was counted only a few times. The chain uses TRBV19 and TRBJ2-1; D ambiguous. V dropped 6 bases and J dropped 5 bases, with 17 bases sitting between them. The germline V gene has CDR1 LNHDA and CDR2 SQIVND (reference sequence). This CDR3 region has 15 residues. The CDR3 sequence is CASRIVDSRHNEQFF. Here the CDR3 DNA reads TGTGCCAGTAGGATCGTCGATTCCCGTCACAATGAGCAGTTCTTC.

In this sample, this clonotype turned up many times. The chain couples TRBV18 to TRBJ2-7, with unresolved D. The V end lost 3 bases, the J end lost 3 bases, and 12 bases lay between the germline ends. The CDR3 runs to 14 residues. Germline V gives CDR1 KGHSH, CDR2 LQKENI. In nucleotides, the CDR3 is TGTGCCAGCTCACCGGCAGAAATTAGCTACGAGCAGTACGTC. Protein sequence: CASSPAEISYEQYV.

There are many counts of this clonotype. The gene calls are TRBV28 and TRBJ2-7, with 10 bases that match TRBD1. V shed 7 bases, J shed 4 bases, and the junction held 7 bases outside the gene matches. The CDR3 extends over 14 amino acids. Germline V gene data show CDR1 as MDHEN and CDR2 as SYDVKM. CDR3 in DNA: TGTGCCAGCACCTACGACAGGGGGCAGTACGAGCAGTACTTC. This translates into CASTYDRGQYEQYF.